This paragraph reports one TCR beta chain. The CDR3 has 14 amino acids. The germline CDR1 and CDR2 sequences are SGHRS and YFSETQ. Trimming stripped 0 bases from V and 3 bases from J, with 10 bases between. These data belong to a study of blood T cell repertoires in COVID-19. Background on the study: The United States, Italy and Spain supplied acute and convalescent COVID-19 samples. PBMCs, B-cell-depleted T cells, or T cells were the source of the cDNA or gDNA that made up the material.

Per the original data handling: The assay estimated nucleated cells by amplifying reference gene primers. Sequenced by immunoSEQ multiplex PCR; TCRdb stores in-frame clones only, minus some. From that table come the V and J calls and clone size; the DNA was used to work out D and trimming. The table lists 130,000 or so clones, about 90% of them singletons. V gene TRBV5-1 combines with J gene TRBJ2-7, with D tentatively TRBD1 (6 bases). This sequence was found in a woman aged 60-75 years with acute or convalescent COVID-19. Sequencing input: peripheral blood. The CDR3 reads CASSLGQADYEQYF. As DNA, the CDR3 is TGCGCCAGCAGCTTGGGACAGGCGGACTACGAGCAGTACTTC.